The 27 T cell receptor beta chains below all came from one sample that was sequenced in a study of shared clonotypes between healthy human individuals. Clones were sequenced by immunoSEQ multiplex PCR, and TCRdb holds only the in-frame ones, with some missing. The sample yields hundreds of thousands of clones, more than 70% seen once. The sample taken for sequencing was memory CD4+ T cells sorted from blood. Stated subset: CD45RA-negative fraction. These receptors all stem from a young woman in good health.

DNA for the CDR3: TGTGCCAGCAGCAGACTGGGACAGGGGGGAGAGACCCAGTACTTC. Amino acids: CASSRLGQGGETQYF. The chain couples TRBV7-6 to TRBJ2-5; 11 bases match TRBD1. The CDR3 is made up of 15 amino acids. Unmatched junction bases numbered 6, after V lost 5 bases and J lost 4 bases. Germline-derived CDR1 and CDR2 are SGHVS and FNYEAQ. The variable domain in full, completed from reference TRBV7-6 and TRBJ2-5, reads GAGVSQSPRYKVTKRGQDVALRCDPISGHVSLYWYRQALGQGPEFLTYFNYEAQQDKSGLPNDRFSAERPEGSISTLTIQRTEQRDSAMYRCASSRLGQGGETQYFGPGTRLLVL.

The chain uses TRBV5-4 and TRBJ1-1, with 9 positions matching TRBD1. The CDR3 runs 15 residues. Germline CDR1 reads SGHNT; CDR2 reads YYREEE (reference sequence). J lost 0 bases, V lost 9 bases, and 9 bases had no gene match. CDR3 nucleotide sequence: TGTGCCACGGGACAGGGAATCTTGATGAACACTGAAGCTTTCTTT. Translated: CATGQGILMNTEAFF.

The V and J genes are TRBV19 and TRBJ2-6, with 7 bases lining up with TRBD1. Germline lookup yields CDR1 LNHDA and CDR2 SQIVND (reference sequence). Losses at the gene ends were 6 bases for V and 1 base for J; bases not matched to a gene: 12. This CDR3 is 18 amino acids long. CDR3 protein: CASRPLWQGESGANVLTF. For the CDR3, the DNA is TGTGCCAGTAGGCCCCTTTGGCAGGGGGAGTCTGGGGCCAACGTCCTGACTTTC.

The J gene is TRBJ1-2, the V gene TRBV21-1. TRBV21-1 has pseudogene status. The CDR3 runs to 10 residues. Here the CDR3 DNA reads TGTGCCAGCAGAATAGGAGGCTACACCTTC. It is translated as CASRIGGYTF.

The V and J genes are TRBV6-6 and TRBJ1-2; 9 nucleotides agree with TRBD1. There are 14 residues in the CDR3. With 6 bases clipped from V and 0 bases from J, the junction kept 2 bases outside the gene matches. Germline CDR1 reads MNHNY; CDR2 reads SVGAGI (reference sequence). DNA of the CDR3: TGTGCCAGCAGAGGGACAGGGTCTAACTATGGCTACACCTTC. Protein: CASRGTGSNYGYTF.

The rearrangement links TRBV5-6 to TRBJ2-1; maybe TRBD1 (6 bases). This CDR3 is built from 12 residues. The ends were cut back, 4 bases at V and 5 bases at J, with 7 bases in the middle. Germline V lookup: CDR1 SGHDT, CDR2 YYEEEE. The CDR3 protein is CASSRTDNEQFF. The CDR3 DNA follows: TGTGCCAGCAGCCGGACAGACAATGAGCAGTTCTTC. The entire variable domain, with the rest obtained from reference TRBV5-6 and TRBJ2-1, is as follows: DAGVTQSPTHLIKTRGQQVTLRCSPKSGHDTVSWYQQALGQGPQFIFQYYEEEERQRGNFPDRFSGHQFPNYSSELNVNALLLGDSALYLCASSRTDNEQFFGPGTRLTVL.

The chain joins TRBV7-2 to TRBJ1-1; no definite D call. Germline V lookup: CDR1 SGHTA, CDR2 FQGNSA. The V and J ends lost 0 bases and 11 bases respectively, with 19 bases between them. The CDR3 contains 15 residues. The CDR3 sequence is CASSLAVDRPDRAFF. Written as DNA, the CDR3 is TGTGCCAGCAGCTTAGCCGTCGACCGGCCGGACCGGGCTTTCTTT.

The rearrangement uses TRBV6-1 and TRBJ1-2; weak D call: TRBD1 (5 bases). Germline V gene sequence: CDR1 MNHNS, CDR2 SASEGT. The CDR3 is made up of 16 amino acids. V was trimmed by 0 bases and J by 3 bases, leaving 14 bases between them. The DNA for the CDR3 is TGTGCCAGCAGTGAAGCCATTCAGGGCGTTGACTATGGCTACACCTTC. This encodes CASSEAIQGVDYGYTF.

The chain joins TRBV19 to TRBJ1-5; 9 nucleotides align to TRBD1. The length of the CDR3 is 14 residues. V lost 6 bases and J lost 6; bases outside the gene matches: 6. The germline V gene has CDR1 LNHDA and CDR2 SQIVND (reference sequence). As DNA, the CDR3 is TGTGCCAGTAGCCCGGGACAGGGAACTCAGCCCCAGCATTTT. Translation gives CASSPGQGTQPQHF.

This chain joins TRBV10-3 and TRBJ2-5; TRBD1 matches 7 bases. The CDR3 totals 14 residues. From germline, CDR1 is ENHRY and CDR2 SYGVKD. V was clipped by 8 bases and J by 0 bases; unmatched bases: 6. This CDR3 reads CAIRDSVDQETQYF. Written as DNA, the CDR3 is TGTGCCATCCGGGACAGCGTAGACCAAGAGACCCAGTACTTC.

This chain links TRBV10-3 with TRBJ2-4; no clear D. CDR1 and CDR2 (germline): ENHRY, SYGVKD. Trimming left V 0 bases short and J 5 bases short, with 5 bases between. The CDR3 totals 13 residues. The CDR3 DNA sequence: TGTGCCATCAGTGAGTCTCCGGAAAACATTCAGTACTTC. Its protein product is CAISESPENIQYF.

The V and J genes are TRBV11-2 and TRBJ2-1; TRBD2 matches 12 bases. This CDR3 is 15 amino acids long. Looked up from germline, CDR1 is SGHAT and CDR2 is FQNNGV. The junction had 7 bases not matched to a gene; V was cut back by 5 bases and J by 8 bases. Written as DNA, the CDR3 is TGTGCCAGCAGCCCGACTAGCGGGAGTAGTGATGAGCAGTTCTTC. The encoded protein is CASSPTSGSSDEQFF.

The V gene is TRBV5-5, the J gene TRBJ2-7, with 9 bases lining up with TRBD1. The CDR3 length is 15 residues. CDR1 and CDR2 from the germline V gene are SGHKS and YYEKEE (reference sequence). Trimming at V came to 4 bases and at J to 1 base, leaving 6 bases not matched to a gene. This CDR3 is CASSPKTGGSYEQYF. Here the CDR3 DNA reads TGTGCCAGCAGCCCAAAGACAGGGGGGTCCTACGAGCAGTACTTC.

The chain has TRBV19 and TRBJ1-1; D possibly corresponds to TRBD1 (5 bases). Trimming cost V 7 bases and J 4 bases, with 19 bases left between them. The germline CDR1 and CDR2 sequences are LNHDA and SQIVND (reference sequence). The CDR3 runs 15 residues. The CDR3 coding sequence is TGTGCCAGTAACCTCAACGCGCAGGGTCCCACTGAAGCTTTCTTT. It encodes CASNLNAQGPTEAFF.

The chain is built from TRBV11-2 and TRBJ2-3, with D possibly being TRBD2 (5 bases). In germline, CDR1 is SGHAT, CDR2 FQNNGV. The CDR3 consists of 13 residues. Trimming took off 4 bases at V and 2 bases at J, with 7 bases between the two ends. Here the CDR3 DNA reads TGTGCCAGCAGCTCCCGGGACACAGATACGCAGTATTTT. This codes for CASSSRDTDTQYF.

The chain has TRBV4-1 and TRBJ1-2; 10 nucleotides align to TRBD1. CDR3 length equals 15 residues. CDR1 is MGHRA and CDR2 is YSYEKL in the germline V gene. The J segment lost 4 bases and the V segment lost 3 bases, leaving 5 bases of the junction unmatched. The CDR3 reads CASSQPGQGTYGYTF. CDR3 bases: TGCGCCAGCAGCCAGCCGGGACAGGGGACCTATGGCTACACCTTC.

This clone has just a few counts. The chain couples TRBV4-1 to TRBJ2-1, with 9 bases fitting TRBD2. The CDR3 loop spans 14 amino acids. Germline lookup yields CDR1 MGHRA and CDR2 YSYEKL. The ends lost 6 bases at V and 5 bases at J; junction bases unmatched: 5. The CDR3 region has the DNA TGCGCCAGCAGGTACGGGACTAGCAACAATGAGCAGTTCTTC. As protein: CASRYGTSNNEQFF.

V and J are TRBV4-1 and TRBJ1-1, with D uncertain. The V gene's germline CDR1 is MGHRA and CDR2 YSYEKL. V was trimmed by 1 base and J by 4 bases, leaving 7 bases between them. The CDR3 sequence is 13 residues long. The chain's CDR3 is CASSQVEATEAFF. The CDR3 bases are TGCGCCAGCAGCCAAGTGGAAGCCACTGAAGCTTTCTTT.

The J gene is TRBJ1-5, the V gene TRBV2, with TRBD1 identical over 7 bases. Germline CDR1 reads SNHLY; CDR2 reads FYNNEI. CDR3 length: 17 amino acids. J gave up 0 bases and V 5 bases, and 10 bases lay outside the gene matches. DNA of the CDR3: TGTGCCAGCAGTCCCGGACAGGCCACAGGTAGCAATCAGCCCCAGCATTTT. Its protein product is CASSPGQATGSNQPQHF.

The chain has TRBV27 and TRBJ2-7; 9 bases agree with TRBD1. Germline V CDR1 and CDR2: MNHEY, SMNVEV (reference sequence). This CDR3 is 14 amino acids long. Germline trimming cut 6 bases from V and 5 bases from J; bases unmatched to any gene: 8. The CDR3 region has the DNA TGTGCCAGCAGAAAGGGGACAGGGTCCCACGAGCAGTACTTC. Its translation is CASRKGTGSHEQYF.

The CDR3 nucleotides are TGTGCCAGCAGTGAAGGGGCAGGGAACTACGAGCAGTACTTC. Its protein is CASSEGAGNYEQYF. The chain couples TRBV2 to TRBJ2-7; possible D gene TRBD1, 5 bases. This CDR3 spans 14 amino acids. Deletions cut 1 base from V and 3 bases from J, with 10 bases between. Germline V gene data show CDR1 as SNHLY and CDR2 as FYNNEI.

The rearrangement links TRBV11-2 to TRBJ2-5; perhaps TRBD2 as D (6 bases). Germline-derived CDR1 and CDR2 are SGHAT and FQNNGV. The germline V and J ends were trimmed by 2 bases and 5 bases, with 12 bases remaining between them. The CDR3 is made up of 14 amino acids. CDR3 in amino acids: CASSLTYLAETQYF. DNA for the CDR3: TGTGCCAGCAGCTTAACATATCTAGCGGAGACCCAGTACTTC.

This clone rates as medium-sized (0.01 to 0.1%). Here the CDR3 DNA reads TGTGCCTGGCGGGGGGGTTTCGCCCTCGAGCAGTACTTC. Its protein product is CAWRGGFALEQYF. The chain carries TRBV30 and TRBJ2-7, with 8 bases aligning to TRBD2. Looked up from germline, CDR1 is GTSNPN and CDR2 is SVGIG (reference sequence). The CDR3 runs to 13 residues. The J segment lost 6 bases and the V segment lost 5 bases, leaving 9 bases of the junction unmatched.

The chain joins TRBV11-3 to TRBJ2-5, with 12 bases aligning to TRBD2. CDR3 length: 19 amino acids. CDR1 is SGHNT, CDR2 YENEEA, per germline. The V and J ends lost 1 base and 4 bases, in that order; junction bases with no gene match: 13. The CDR3 protein is CASSLGSRLAGGLSETQYF. CDR3 DNA: TGTGCCAGCAGCTTAGGCAGCCGGCTAGCGGGAGGGCTGTCAGAGACCCAGTACTTC.

Concerning this clone itself: Other nucleotide sequences in the sample specify the same CDR3. The chain recombines TRBV2 with TRBJ2-7, with D possibly matching TRBD2 (6 bases). The CDR3 sequence is 12 residues long. The ends were cut back, 8 bases at V and 1 base at J, with 9 bases in the middle. Germline V gives CDR1 SNHLY, CDR2 FYNNEI. CDR3 region: CASSRGSYEQYF. As DNA, the CDR3 is TGTGCCAGCTCGCGGGGTTCCTACGAGCAGTACTTC. Based on the CDR3 plus reference TRBV2 and TRBJ2-7, the full variable domain is EPEVTQTPSHQVTQMGQEVILRCVPISNHLYFYWYRQILGQKVEFLVSFYNNEISEKSEIFDDQFSVERPDGSNFTLKIRSTKLEDSAMYFCASSRGSYEQYFGPGTRLTVT.

This clone was detected only a few times. The J gene is TRBJ1-1, the V gene TRBV7-2; no clear D. CDR1 and CDR2 from the germline V gene are SGHTA and FQGNSA. V shed 1 base and J shed 1 base, with 10 bases lying between them. This CDR3 spans 15 amino acids. CDR3 region: CASSLGHSGNTEAFF. The CDR3 DNA is TGTGCCAGCAGCTTAGGACACTCGGGGAACACTGAAGCTTTCTTT.

This clone was seen only a few times. Distinct nucleotide sequences in the sample also encode this CDR3. J is TRBJ2-6 and V is TRBV5-1; D uncertain. The CDR3 consists of 16 residues. Germline V gene sequence: CDR1 SGHRS, CDR2 YFSETQ. The germline V and J ends were trimmed by 0 bases and 7 bases, with 14 bases remaining between them. The CDR3 region is CASSLAGALGANVLTF. The CDR3 region has the DNA TGCGCCAGCAGCTTGGCAGGCGCTCTGGGTGCCAACGTCCTGACTTTC.